Listed here are 2 T cell receptor beta chains from one sample, sequenced in a study of control samples from healthy donors and cancer patients (TCRdb year 2020). Library construction relied on the immunoSEQ multiplex PCR assay. TCRdb's version of the immuneACCESS table is confined to in-frame rearrangements and falls short of the full clone set. An unresolved V gene accounts for under half of the shortfall where checked; the remainder is of unknown origin. The sample includes 150,000 or so clones, with around nine tenths observed a single time. The top ten hold 1.7% of the sample. Sequencing was carried out using blood. The receptors originated from a man aged 18 to 30 in good health.

The chain links TRBV4-1 to TRBJ1-5; D is perhaps TRBD1 (6 bases). The length of the CDR3 is 15 residues. Looked up from germline, CDR1 is MGHRA and CDR2 is YSYEKL. Between the trimmed V and J ends, which lost 3 bases and 3 bases, there was a span of 12 bases. CDR3 nucleotide sequence: TGCGCCAGCAGCCAGAACAGGGCCTCCAATCAGCCCCAGCATTTT. As protein: CASSQNRASNQPQHF.

The chain has TRBV19 and TRBJ2-2; no reliable D call. Looked up from germline, CDR1 is LNHDA and CDR2 is SQIVND (reference sequence). Trimming removed 1 base at V and 4 bases at J, with 7 bases between. The CDR3 spans 14 residues. CDR3: CASSIGTTTGELFF. CDR3 DNA sequence: TGTGCCAGTAGTATAGGGACCACCACCGGGGAGCTGTTTTTT.